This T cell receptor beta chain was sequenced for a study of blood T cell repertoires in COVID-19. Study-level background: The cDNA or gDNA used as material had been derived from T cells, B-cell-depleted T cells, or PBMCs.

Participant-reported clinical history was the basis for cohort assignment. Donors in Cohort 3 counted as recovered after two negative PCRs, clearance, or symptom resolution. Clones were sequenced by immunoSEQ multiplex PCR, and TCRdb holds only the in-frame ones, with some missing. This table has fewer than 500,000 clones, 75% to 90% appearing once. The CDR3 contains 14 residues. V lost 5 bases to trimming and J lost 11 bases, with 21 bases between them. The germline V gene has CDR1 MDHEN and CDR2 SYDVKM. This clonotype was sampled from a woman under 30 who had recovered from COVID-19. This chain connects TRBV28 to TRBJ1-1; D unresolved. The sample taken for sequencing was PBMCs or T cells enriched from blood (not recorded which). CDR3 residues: CASSPKRKRERAFF. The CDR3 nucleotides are TGTGCCAGCAGTCCTAAACGAAAGAGGGAAAGGGCTTTCTTT.